The clone carrying this TCR beta chain was detected only once. The entry originates in a study of blood T cell repertoires in COVID-19. As originally analysed: Amplified reference gene primers provided the basis for estimating nucleated cell counts. Clones were read by immunoSEQ multiplex PCR, and TCRdb kept only the in-frame ones, dropping some. V, J and clone size derive from that table, while D and trimming were established from the DNA sequence. The data show 85,000 to 120,000 clones, about 80% seen once. This CDR3 spans 16 amino acids. With 5 bases clipped from V and 7 bases from J, the junction kept 16 bases outside the gene matches. Germline values: CDR1 SGHTA, CDR2 FQGNSA.

This TCR was recovered from an older woman with acute or convalescent COVID-19. Material: peripheral blood. This rearrangement joins TRBV7-2 to TRBJ2-7; 8 nucleotides match TRBD2. The CDR3 nucleotides are TGTGCCAGCAGCATAAGAATAGCGGGACCCCCTGATGAGCAGTACTTC. Protein: CASSIRIAGPPDEQYF.